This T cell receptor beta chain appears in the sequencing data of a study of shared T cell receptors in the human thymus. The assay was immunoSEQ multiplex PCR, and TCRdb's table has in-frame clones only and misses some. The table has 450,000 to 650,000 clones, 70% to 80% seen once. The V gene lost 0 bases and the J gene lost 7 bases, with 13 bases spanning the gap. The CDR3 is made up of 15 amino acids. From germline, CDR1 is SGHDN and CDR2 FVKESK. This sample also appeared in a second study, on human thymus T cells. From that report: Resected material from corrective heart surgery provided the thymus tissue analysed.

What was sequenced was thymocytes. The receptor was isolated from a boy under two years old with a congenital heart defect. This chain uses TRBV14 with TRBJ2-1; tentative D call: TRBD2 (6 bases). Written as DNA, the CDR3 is TGTGCCAGCAGCCAAGACGCGGGGTCCGCAAATGAGCAGTTCTTC. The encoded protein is CASSQDAGSANEQFF.